This T cell receptor beta chain emerged from a study of cytomegalovirus exposure and HLA in healthy donors (dated by TCRdb to the late 2010s). Background on the whole study: According to an earlier analysis of several hundred of the donors, some 180 million T cells yielded 95 million to 140 million unique TCR beta sequences and around 280 Gb of sequence data. Approximately 300 gigabases of sequencing data and approximately 85 million unique TCR sequences were included in an early release covering around 650 HLA-typed donors. Of the 350 to 450 genotyped donors, over 70% fell in the genetic ancestry cluster associated with self-reported Caucasian donors. The study aimed to test whether cataloging public T cell receptors could reveal signatures of past pathogen exposure. Using immunosequencing, the study profiled T cell repertoires from roughly 650 subjects and related those repertoires to cytomegalovirus serostatus. Besides the first cohort of 550 to 750 subjects, a separate validation cohort made up of some 110 different subjects was used. The study combined high-throughput TCR immunosequencing, statistical association of individual TCRs with disease status, and machine learning to predict cytomegalovirus infection status. In a later analysis, previously published TCR beta repertoires from 666 donors were re-analyzed and high-resolution HLA genotyping was added so that TCR occurrence patterns could be studied. Rather than using new phenotypic data, the later analysis identified candidate immune exposures from TCR beta sequences and from how often those sequences occurred across donors. To decide whether each TCR beta V gene segment behaved as functional or pseudogenic, an earlier analysis of several hundred of the donors relied on high-throughput TCR beta sequencing. Donor age, sex, ethnicity and CMV serostatus were compiled together with the repertoire data. In a later genetic analysis, genome-wide SNP genotypes for about 55% of the roughly 670 donors were used, and that subset was treated as a discovery cohort. All discovery cohort repertoires had been generated using a single sequencing platform. HLA typing included class I and class II loci at four-digit resolution. The number of donors typed differed by locus, with 629-630 for A, B, C, DRB1 and DQB1, more than 500 for DQA1, nearly 610 for DPA1, and roughly 450 for DPB1. About 5 DR-DQ haplotypes were handled as single units for association and clustering, since linkage in the cohort was strong. Among over 350 genotyped donors of the cohort, an average of about 240,000 unique TCR beta nucleotide sequences were sequenced per donor, around a sixth of them non-productive.

The CDR3, cysteine through phenylalanine, is 16 amino acids long. The DNA shown is the 48-base CDR3, in frame from base 1. As encoded in the germline V gene, CDR1 is SGHTA while CDR2 is FQGTGA. Trimming removed 4 bases from V and 4 bases from J, leaving 16 bases between the germline ends. Overall study results and their limits: In a later analysis, the rate of TCR association differed among HLA loci, with DRB1 alleles having the most associated TCRs and HLA-C alleles having the fewest. A later analysis reported that several top co-occurrence clusters appeared linked to parvovirus B19, influenza, CMV and Epstein-Barr virus. The earlier analysis of 587 of the donors excluded approximately 17 rarely observed V segments, including chromosome 9 orphons, because counts were too low. The 87-base-pair reads could not distinguish some IMGT-functional V segments, including TRBV6-2 and TRBV6-3, so those segments were excluded. A cluster of highly shared sequence variants was judged likely to be a technical artifact of the sequencing pipeline. A further reported finding was that TCR beta sequences accurately predicted the HLA-A and HLA-B alleles for most subjects in the first cohort. An association between a missense DCLRE1C variant and V-gene and J-gene trimming of TCR beta chains was found in a later genetic analysis and replicated in an independent cohort. An earlier analysis of 587 of the donors showed that most TCR beta V segments appeared in productive rearrangements either about 90% or about 30% of the time, which broadly matched IMGT annotations. For the cohort, immune exposure information was limited to CMV serostatus. The classifier was reported to diagnose cytomegalovirus status with high specificity and sensitivity in both the original and validation cohorts. The study listed around 160 TCR beta chains as associated with cytomegalovirus. Three of the identified cytomegalovirus-associated TCR beta chains were confirmed in vitro to be specific for cytomegalovirus antigens. The cohort was sequenced for TCR beta chains only, and without alpha or paired-chain data the features that could be detected were limited. The authors suggested that the approach could potentially be extended to other disease states and immunological phenotypes. Compared with equally common non-associated chains, HLA-associated TCR beta chains in a later analysis were more clonally expanded and had lower generation probabilities. Presence/absence analyses assumed roughly uniform sequencing depth across donors, an assumption that may not hold. Compared with the approximately 670-donor mean, donors in an Asian-associated ancestry cluster had fewer N-insertions in productive TCRs, according to a later genetic analysis. When HLA alleles, especially DR and DQ, strongly co-occurred, TCR associations were difficult to assign to individual alleles. Linkage disequilibrium might explain the correlated functional status among segregating V segments, but an unknown experimental factor could not be ruled out. While some public TCRs were present in many individuals, most TCR sequences turned up only very rarely across donors. In a later analysis, some 17,000 TCR beta sequences were associated with specific HLA alleles at a false discovery rate of 0.05. A later analysis found that most CMV-associated TCR beta chains appeared HLA-restricted, with HLA associations seemingly driven largely by CMV exposure. Because some donors lacked HLA typing at each locus, the association tests relied only on the typed subset.

With respect to this clone: Its antigen is not yet known. No much larger clone exists at a distance of one base, and base qualities are not known.

The library came from the immunoSEQ multiplex PCR assay. The multiplex PCR relied on a mix of 60 forward primers for TCR Vbeta segments and 13 reverse primers for TCR Jbeta segments. The CDR3 region of rearranged TCR beta genes was amplified from genomic DNA with a multiplex PCR assay. Amplified TCR beta libraries were sequenced as 87-base-pair reads on the Illumina HiSeq System. The source study handled its data this way. A later analysis counted approximately 74 million unique TCR beta chains across the 650 to 700 repertoires, and some 12 million of these chains were shared by at least two donors. Raw reads were error-corrected and collapsed into unique sequences by a nearest-neighbor algorithm in which closely related sequences were merged to remove PCR and sequencing errors. CDR3 sequences were aligned to IMGT reference sequences to assign V, D and J gene segments. For a sequence to be retained, a match of at least six nucleotides was required to both a V gene segment and a J gene segment. A rearrangement counted as productive if the CDR3 had no stop codons and remained in frame with V and J, and every other rearrangement counted as non-productive. CDR3 was defined by IMGT convention, running from the second conserved V-encoded cysteine to the conserved J-encoded phenylalanine. The earlier analysis of some 600 of the donors excluded sequences that lacked an unambiguous match to a single V gene segment. An earlier analysis of several hundred of the donors called V segments functional above 56.7% productive rearrangements and segregating when the between-donor standard deviation exceeded 5%. A statistical classification framework was built for diagnosing cytomegalovirus status from the catalog of TCR beta chain sequences. In a later analysis, TCR nucleotide sequences were compared against IMGT/GENE-DB human TR gene sequences so that V and J genes could be assigned. A later analysis assigned CDR3 sequences and most-parsimonious VDJ recombination scenarios with the TCRdist pipeline. In a later analysis, each TCR beta chain was defined by its CDR3 amino acid sequence together with its V-gene family, and reads lacking a unique V-gene family were excluded. To address suspected cross-contamination and a sequencing artifact, a later analysis removed under 600 highly shared, low-generation-probability nucleotide sequences. In a later analysis, a clonal expansion index for each public chain was calculated from normalized within-repertoire ranks of inferred template counts. Generation probabilities in a later analysis came from a VDJ recombination model fitted to out-of-frame rearrangements, and those results were checked against IGoR. A later analysis scored TCR-TCR, TCR-HLA and TCR-CMV co-occurrence with hypergeometric tests, applying a repertoire-size bias correction to TCR pairs. False discovery rates were estimated in a later analysis by permuting HLA or CMV assignments 20 times. In a later analysis, co-occurring TCRs were grouped using DBSCAN, with TCRdist sequence similarity added in when clustering inside HLA-allele-positive subsets. Co-occurrence clustering excluded repertoires with fewer than 30,000 or more than 120,000 public chains, plus five with anomalous nucleotide sharing. In its TCRdb copy, this immuneACCESS table keeps in-frame sequences only and misses some clones. Where compared with another copy, unresolved V genes explain less than half of these, and the others have no known cause. The V and J calls and clone size were taken over from that table, and D and trimming were inferred from the DNA. The sample records 160,000 or so clones, roughly 82% of which are singletons. The ten largest account for 5% to 7% of the sample.

The cohort comprised more than 550 healthy bone marrow donors. At the time of sampling, every cohort member was nominally healthy, though immune exposures that went unrecorded were likely present. The donor was CMV seropositive and was included in the group of 250 to 300 seropositive cohort members. Each donor provided a peripheral blood sample, and peripheral blood mononuclear cells were used for TCR beta sequencing. The Qiagen DNeasy Blood Extraction Kit was used to extract genomic DNA from the blood cell samples. The sequencing sample was made of PBMCs. This TCR was recovered from a man between 45 and 60 years old in good health and CMV-seropositive. The sequence links TRBV7-3 to TRBJ2-2; a tentative D call is TRBD2 (5 bases match). Read as DNA, the sequence is TGTGCCAGCAGCTCAAAAGTGGGAGTAAGCACCGGGGAGCTGTTTTTT. Its protein product is CASSSKVGVSTGELFF.